The TCR beta chain described here comes from a study of T cells in Graves' hyperthyroidism and ophthalmopathy (dated 2019 in TCRdb). As for the study more broadly: Peripheral blood samples were taken at initial diagnosis, before any treatment was given. The paper reports TCR Vbeta CDR3 sequencing of roughly 140 peripheral blood samples: 40 to 45 ophthalmopathy, roughly 80 hyperthyroidism and 17 progressor patients. To identify TCR V-J signatures that set the groups apart, the researchers used a discovery cohort of 100 patients, made up of under 50 with Graves' ophthalmopathy and some 60 with stable Graves' hyperthyroidism. The study also compared thyroid tissue and blood T-cell repertoires from five or six Graves' hyperthyroidism patients. The roughly 91 discovery patients were randomly divided into training and test sets at a 7:3 ratio. Following sampling, methimazole starting at 30 mg daily was given to hyperthyroidism patients, and high-dose intravenous methylprednisolone was given to ophthalmopathy patients. Prospective prediction of ophthalmopathy was tested in an independent validation cohort consisting of fewer than 20 hyperthyroidism patients and some 15 patients who later progressed to ophthalmopathy.

This clonotype was recorded many times. The antigen it recognizes is unknown. Per-nucleotide qualities are absent, and no much larger clonotype sits a single base away. Inclusive of the bounding cysteine and phenylalanine, the CDR3 is 15 residues long. Here the CDR3 DNA is all that survives: 45 bases in frame from base 1. CDR1 and CDR2 (SGHRS, YFSETQ) derive from the germline V gene. Here V drops 4 bases and J drops 5 bases, and the junction holds 3 bases not matched to any gene. Broad study findings and their caveats: In validation, progression to ophthalmopathy was predicted by the model with 65% to 71% sensitivity and under 85% specificity, a median of approximately 6.5 months before onset. Most expanded thyroid clonotypes (frequency above 0.001) were also detected in blood, a finding suggesting that blood repertoires may reflect thyroid immune responses. No statistical method was used to fix the sample size in advance, and group allocation was not hidden from the investigators. A model built on a 13 V-J signature distinguished ophthalmopathy from stable hyperthyroidism, reaching 85% to 90% sensitivity and approximately 83% specificity in cross-validation and 80%/75% in testing.

Amplification of TCR beta CDR3 regions was carried out from RNA transcripts. The first round of RT-PCR for the TCR CDR3 was performed with the HTBI primer set and the Qiagen OneStep RT-PCR kit. Libraries were constructed in a second round of multiplex PCR, after which size selection and purification were performed. Libraries were sequenced paired-end with 100 bp reads on an Illumina HiSeq2000. Per the authors' processing: SOAPnuke was used to process the raw data, removing reads that contained adapters or uncalled bases, had a mean Phred below 15, or lacked an exact match to the constant primer or identifier. COPE v1.2.5 was used to merge the high-quality paired reads, and each unique nucleotide sequence was defined as a clonotype. MiTCR v1.1 was used to align the clonotypes against IMGT TRBV, TRBD and TRBJ reference segments. Only V-J combinations with frequency above 0.0001, covering about 99% of repertoires, were analysed. The TCS score was defined as F50 (clonal expansion) divided by E x V (chaos), with BLOSUM62-based TCRdist calculated between CDR3 peptides within each V-J. Welch's t-statistics and random forest reduced several hundred V-J features to roughly 13, which were used in a naive Bayes classifier (R e1071). Using fastp trimming at Q25 and MiXCR clonotype assembly, TCRdb reanalyzed the public sequencing data and kept in-frame beta chains. Identical CDR3 protein sequences are pooled into one entry, listed with their most common genes and DNA. These V and J calls originate from TCRdb's pipeline instead of the authors' own analysis. A total of fewer than 700,000 distinct CDR3 sequences appear in this sample, under 20% of them only once. 3.8% of the sample goes to the ten largest clones.

Stable Graves' hyperthyroidism was defined as no progression to ophthalmopathy during 18 months of follow-up. Hyperthyroidism patients were aged 18 to 65 years and newly diagnosed, with disease duration of less than 2 months. Exclusion was applied to patients with uncontrolled infections, other autoimmune diseases, pregnancy or lactation. Diagnoses relied on clinical symptoms, serum thyroxine and TRAb, thyroid ultrasound and orbital computed tomography. Ficoll-Paque density gradient centrifugation was used to isolate PBMCs from approximately 10 ml of fresh peripheral blood. Total RNA was extracted with Trizol reagent, and quality was checked on an Agilent 2100 Bioanalyzer.

Sequencing was done on a sample of blood. The chain is assembled from TRBV5-1 and TRBJ2-2; 12 of the junction bases match TRBD2. The clonotype was recovered from a woman in her 30s with Graves' hyperthyroidism. The CDR3 protein: CASSITSGRTGELFF. The sequenced DNA: TGCGCCAGCAGCATAACTAGCGGGAGGACCGGGGAGCTGTTTTTT. The full variable domain, completed from the reference TRBV5-1 and TRBJ2-2 proteins outside the CDR3, reads KAGVTQTPRYLIKTRGQQVTLSCSPISGHRSVSWYQQTPGQGLQFLFEYFSETQRNKGNFPGRFSGRQFSNSRSEMNVSTLELGDSALYLCASSITSGRTGELFFGEGSRLTVL.